What follows are 6 T cell receptor beta chains derived from one specimen sequenced in a study of CD8 T cells in ankylosing spondylitis. TCRdb used MiXCR to reprocess the 5' RACE reads, holding one entry per CDR3 protein. The sample records roughly 440,000 distinct CDR3 sequences, more than 15% being singletons. General study results and limits: Within ankylosing spondylitis blood, a TCR beta motif made up of eight or nine highly homologous variants appeared to be characteristic.

No antigen has been assigned to these receptors. The sequencing input was blood, either unsorted or a sorted T cell fraction (not recorded which). The receptor set was obtained from a male donor with ankylosing spondylitis.

This chain uses TRBV20-1 with TRBJ1-4; D is uncertain. V dropped 6 bases and J dropped 8 bases, with 13 bases sitting between them. Germline lookup yields CDR1 DFQATT and CDR2 SNEGSKA (reference sequence). The CDR3 loop spans 12 amino acids. The CDR3 coding sequence is TGCAGTGCCGACCGGGGAGGGGAAAAACTGTTTTTT. As protein: CSADRGGEKLFF.

The chain links TRBV7-8 to TRBJ1-5, with D possibly being TRBD1 (6 bases). CDR1 and CDR2 from the germline V gene are SGHVS and FQNEAQ. This CDR3 is 13 amino acids long. V was clipped by 5 bases and J by 7 bases, with 12 bases between them. The CDR3 reads CASSPGAGQPQHF. The CDR3 DNA follows: TGTGCCAGCAGCCCAGGGGCGGGCCAGCCCCAGCATTTT.

This clonotype was detected only a few times. CDR3 coding DNA: TGTGCCAGCAGCTTTGATTCGGGGGGCAGGACTGAAGCTTTCTTT. Its protein product is CASSFDSGGRTEAFF. V gene TRBV5-5 combines with J gene TRBJ1-1; tentative D call: TRBD1 (6 bases). The germline V and J ends were trimmed by 2 bases and 5 bases, with 16 bases remaining between them. The CDR3 has 15 amino acids. Germline V gives CDR1 SGHKS, CDR2 YYEKEE (reference sequence).

The genes are TRBV7-2 and TRBJ2-5; 9 bases line up with TRBD1. V lost 3 bases to trimming and J lost 4 bases; unmatched junction nucleotides: 6. Per germline, CDR1 SGHTA and CDR2 FQGNSA. The CDR3 runs 15 residues. In DNA form, the CDR3 reads TGTGCCAGCAGCTTGGGACAGGGAACCGCAGAGACCCAGTACTTC. It encodes CASSLGQGTAETQYF. Using reference TRBV7-2 and TRBJ2-5 for the parts outside the CDR3, the full variable domain is GAGVSQSPSNKVTEKGKDVELRCDPISGHTALYWYRQSLGQGLEFLIYFQGNSAPDKSGLPSDRFSAERTGGSVSTLTIQRTQQEDSAVYLCASSLGQGTAETQYFGPGTRLLVL.

This clonotype was seen many times. The CDR3 DNA follows: TGTGCCAGCAGCCTTGGGGTGTACGGGGAGCTGTTTTTT. Its translation is CASSLGVYGELFF. The chain carries TRBV12-3 or TRBV12-4 and TRBJ2-2; D not resolved. This CDR3 comprises 13 residues. V was clipped by 6 bases and J by 7 bases, with 12 bases between them.

This clonotype has more than one count but fewer than ten. The chain employs TRBV5-1 and TRBJ2-7, with D uncertain. CDR3 size: 14 residues. V lost 5 bases and J 1 base, leaving 13 bases between the germline ends. Germline CDR1 and CDR2: SGHRS and YFSETQ. This CDR3 reads CASSTSRSSYEQYF. The CDR3 nucleotides are TGCGCCAGCAGTACGAGCAGGTCGTCCTACGAGCAGTACTTC.